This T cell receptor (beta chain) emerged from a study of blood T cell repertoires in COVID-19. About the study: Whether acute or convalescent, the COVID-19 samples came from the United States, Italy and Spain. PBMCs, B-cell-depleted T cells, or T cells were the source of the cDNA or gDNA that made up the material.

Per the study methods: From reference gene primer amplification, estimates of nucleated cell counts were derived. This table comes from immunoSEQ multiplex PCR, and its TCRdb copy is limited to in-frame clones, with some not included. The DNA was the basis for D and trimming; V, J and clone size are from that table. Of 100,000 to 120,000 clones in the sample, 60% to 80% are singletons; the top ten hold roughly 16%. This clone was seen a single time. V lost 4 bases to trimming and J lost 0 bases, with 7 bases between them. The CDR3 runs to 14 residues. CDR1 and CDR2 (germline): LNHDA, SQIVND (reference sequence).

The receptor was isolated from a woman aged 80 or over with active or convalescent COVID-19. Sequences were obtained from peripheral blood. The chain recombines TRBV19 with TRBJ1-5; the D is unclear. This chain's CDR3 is CASSNGYSNQPQHF. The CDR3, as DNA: TGTGCCAGTAGTAACGGGTATAGCAATCAGCCCCAGCATTTT.